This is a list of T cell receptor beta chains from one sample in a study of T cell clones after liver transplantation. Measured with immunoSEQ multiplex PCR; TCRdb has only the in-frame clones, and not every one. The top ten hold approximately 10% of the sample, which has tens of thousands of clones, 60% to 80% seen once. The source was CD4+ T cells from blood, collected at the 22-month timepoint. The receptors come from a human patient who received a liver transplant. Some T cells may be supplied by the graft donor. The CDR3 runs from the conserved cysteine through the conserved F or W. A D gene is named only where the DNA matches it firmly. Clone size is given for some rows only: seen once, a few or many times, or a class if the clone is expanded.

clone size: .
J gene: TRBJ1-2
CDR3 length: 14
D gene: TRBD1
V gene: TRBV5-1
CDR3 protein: CASSFLTGFLGYTF
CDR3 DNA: TGCGCCAGCAGCTTCCTGACAGGGTTCCTTGGCTACACCTTC

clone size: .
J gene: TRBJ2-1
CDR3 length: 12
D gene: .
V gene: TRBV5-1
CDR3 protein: CASSSPGYEQFF
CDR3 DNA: TGCGCCAGCAGCTCCCCGGGGTATGAGCAGTTCTTC

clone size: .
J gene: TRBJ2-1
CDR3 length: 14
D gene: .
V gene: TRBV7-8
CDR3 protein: CASRDRAGRDEQFF
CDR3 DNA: TGTGCCAGCAGAGATAGGGCCGGGCGAGATGAGCAGTTCTTC

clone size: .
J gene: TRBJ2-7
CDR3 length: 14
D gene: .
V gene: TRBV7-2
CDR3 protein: CASSSQGTPGEQYF
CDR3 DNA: TGTGCCAGCAGCTCTCAGGGAACCCCTGGCGAGCAGTACTTC

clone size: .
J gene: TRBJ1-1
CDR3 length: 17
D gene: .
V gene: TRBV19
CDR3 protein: CASTVIGTGRMNTEAFF
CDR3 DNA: TGTGCCAGTACCGTCATAGGAACAGGACGTATGAACACTGAAGCTTTCTTT

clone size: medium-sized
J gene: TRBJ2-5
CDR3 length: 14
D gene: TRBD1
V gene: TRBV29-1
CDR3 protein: CSVVERTGEETQYF
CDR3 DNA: TGCAGCGTCGTTGAACGGACAGGGGAAGAGACCCAGTACTTC

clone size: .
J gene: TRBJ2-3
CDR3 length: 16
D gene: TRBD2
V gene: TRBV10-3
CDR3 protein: CAIRLAGGTSTDTQYF
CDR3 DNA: TGTGCCATCAGACTAGCGGGGGGGACTAGCACAGATACGCAGTATTTT

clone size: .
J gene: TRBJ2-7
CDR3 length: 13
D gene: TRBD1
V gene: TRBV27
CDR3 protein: CASSRNRGHEQYF
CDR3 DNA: TGTGCCAGCAGTCGTAACAGGGGCCACGAGCAGTACTTC

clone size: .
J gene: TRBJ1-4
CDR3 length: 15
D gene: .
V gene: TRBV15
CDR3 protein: CATGKDGKVNEKLFF
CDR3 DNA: TGTGCCACCGGCAAGGACGGGAAGGTGAATGAAAAACTGTTTTTT

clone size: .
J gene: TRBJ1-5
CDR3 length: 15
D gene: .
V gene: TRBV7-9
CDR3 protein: CASSFSGAENQPQHF
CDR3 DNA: TGTGCCAGCAGCTTTTCAGGGGCGGAAAATCAGCCCCAGCATTTT

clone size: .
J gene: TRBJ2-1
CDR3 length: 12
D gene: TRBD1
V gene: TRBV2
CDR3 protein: CASMLTGNEQFF
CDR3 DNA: TGTGCCAGCATGCTGACAGGGAATGAGCAGTTCTTC

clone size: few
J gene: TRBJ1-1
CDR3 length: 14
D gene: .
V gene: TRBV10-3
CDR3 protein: CAISAGRGNTEAFF
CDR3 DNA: TGTGCCATCAGTGCGGGCAGGGGGAACACTGAAGCTTTCTTT

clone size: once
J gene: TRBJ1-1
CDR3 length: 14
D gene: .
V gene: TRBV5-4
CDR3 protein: CASATYGVNTEAFF
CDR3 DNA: TGTGCCAGCGCTACCTACGGGGTGAACACTGAAGCTTTCTTT

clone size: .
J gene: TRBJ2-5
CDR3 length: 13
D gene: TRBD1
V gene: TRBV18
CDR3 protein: CASSPDRDETQYF
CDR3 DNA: TGTGCCAGCTCACCGGACAGGGACGAGACCCAGTACTTC

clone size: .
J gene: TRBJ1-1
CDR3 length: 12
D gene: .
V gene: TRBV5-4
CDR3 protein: CASSQGGTEAFF
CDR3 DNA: TGTGCCAGCAGCCAGGGAGGGACTGAAGCTTTCTTT

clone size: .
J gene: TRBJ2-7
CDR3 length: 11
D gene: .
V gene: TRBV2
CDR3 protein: CASSGEWEQYF
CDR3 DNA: TGTGCCAGCTCAGGGGAGTGGGAGCAGTACTTC

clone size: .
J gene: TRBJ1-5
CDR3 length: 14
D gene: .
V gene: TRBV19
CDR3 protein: CASTPGTADQPQHF
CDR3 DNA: TGTGCCAGTACCCCCGGGACTGCCGATCAGCCCCAGCATTTT